The clone carrying this T cell receptor beta chain was found once. Its antigen is not known. This sample is part of a study of shared clonotypes between healthy human individuals. Study-wide results and caveats: For naive CD4 cells, 4% to 5% of clonotypes were shared across a handful of donors. What limited the represented genetic and exposure-history diversity was the small number of donors. Non-shared clonotypes showed lower generation probabilities than clonotypes common to all four donors.

Libraries were prepared by immunoSEQ multiplex PCR; TCRdb keeps only in-frame clonotypes and omits some of them. The top ten hold around 0.14% of the sample, which has approximately 2.5 million clones, approximately 92% seen once. This CDR3 is built from 15 residues. V lost 6 bases to trimming and J lost 2 bases, with 16 bases between them. Germline CDR1 and CDR2: MDHEN and SYDVKM. This receptor was obtained from a man younger than 30 in good health. The specimen was naive CD4+ T cells sorted from blood. Noted subset: CD45RA+ positively selected. The genes are TRBV28 and TRBJ2-5; D possibly corresponds to TRBD2 (7 bases). The CDR3 protein is CASSRTGGLQETQYF. In DNA, the CDR3 is TGTGCCAGCAGCCGAACGGGGGGCCTACAAGAGACCCAGTACTTC.